What follows describes a single T cell receptor (beta chain). Its antigen is currently unknown. V lost 3 bases to trimming and J lost 4 bases, with 12 bases between them. Germline V gives CDR1 KGHSH, CDR2 LQKENI. This CDR3 region has 14 residues. Treatment indicated: about 20 received Ad26.COV2.S at low or high dose, single or two shots; roughly 5 received placebo; per-sample allocation not given. At day 63 after the first vaccine or placebo injection, samples were drawn. A Boston adult aged 18-55 years was the donor. This sample stems from a study of Ad26.COV2.S vaccination and SARS-CoV-2 variants. Study-level information: Intramuscular Ad26.COV2.S doses were given once or twice, 56 days apart.

Only in-frame clones appear in the TCRdb table, and some are missing; sequencing was by immunoSEQ multiplex PCR. The data contain about 350,000 clones, approximately 81% of them singletons. Overall study results and limits: Reported findings describe substantial breadth in spike-specific CD8+ and CD4+ T cell responses following vaccination. Using TCR breadth and depth analyses may have led to underestimated total T cell responses.

This receptor was taken from a person aged 18-65 years who received the Ad26.COV2.S COVID-19 vaccine or a placebo. The source was peripheral blood, collected in a trial of Ad26.COV2.S vaccine versus placebo. V is TRBV18 and J is TRBJ1-2, with D perhaps TRBD1 (6 bases). This CDR3 reads CASSPQDSFYGYTF. In DNA, the CDR3 is TGTGCCAGCTCACCCCAGGACAGCTTCTATGGCTACACCTTC.